Following are 20 T cell receptor beta chains from one sample sequenced in a study of blood T cell repertoires in COVID-19 (dated by TCRdb to 2018 to 2020). Library method: the immunoSEQ multiplex PCR assay. TCRdb holds this immuneACCESS table with in-frame rearrangements only. Some clones are missing; in checked studies, unresolved V genes explain under half, and the rest has no known cause. This sample holds 200,000 to 300,000 clones; approximately 80% were observed only once. The top ten clones comprise 2% to 2.5% of the sample. Material: peripheral blood. These TCRs come from a man aged 40-55 years who had recovered from COVID-19.

This clone appeared a few times. Within the sample, other DNA sequences also encode this same CDR3. The rearrangement uses TRBV3-1 (or the pseudogene TRBV3-2) and TRBJ1-1; D unclear. V was shortened by 1 base and J by 5 bases, with 8 bases between the two germline ends. CDR3 length: 13 residues. Germline CDR1 LGHDT, CDR2 YNNKEL (reference sequence). The CDR3 region has the DNA TGTGCCAGCAGCCAAGTGCGGGGTACTGAAGCTTTCTTT. It codes for CASSQVRGTEAFF.

The V call is TRBV18, the J call TRBJ2-7; 8 positions match TRBD1. Trimming cost V 8 bases and J 2 bases; bases outside gene matches: 8. The CDR3 covers 14 residues. Germline V lookup: CDR1 KGHSH, CDR2 LQKENI. CDR3 in amino acids: CASTPGQDTYEQYF. The CDR3 region has the DNA TGTGCCAGCACTCCGGGACAGGACACCTACGAGCAGTACTTC.

The J gene is TRBJ1-2, the V gene TRBV27; 9 bases match TRBD1. Germline trimming cut 5 bases from V and 7 bases from J; bases unmatched to any gene: 11. The CDR3 extends over 15 amino acids. Germline V gene data show CDR1 as MNHEY and CDR2 as SMNVEV (reference sequence). CDR3 sequence (DNA): TGTGCCAGCAGTCCGACGGGACAGGGAAGAGGTGGCTACACCTTC. This codes for CASSPTGQGRGGYTF.

This rearrangement joins TRBV7-9 to TRBJ1-2, with a possible D match to TRBD1 (5 bases). The CDR3 totals 14 residues. V was clipped by 7 bases and J by 5 bases, with 17 bases between them. The germline gives CDR1 SEHNR, CDR2 FQNEAQ (reference sequence). The CDR3 sequence: CASNDGGGIYGYTF. The CDR3 DNA follows: TGTGCCAGCAACGACGGTGGGGGGATATATGGCTACACCTTC.

This clone has just one count. The chain has TRBV10-3 and TRBJ1-1, with D maybe TRBD1 (5 bases). With 7 bases removed from V and 1 base from J, the gap between germline ends came to 13 bases. CDR3 length equals 14 residues. Germline assignment: CDR1 ENHRY and CDR2 SYGVKD. CDR3 sequence reads: CAITFGQGNTEAFF. In nucleotides, the CDR3 is TGTGCCATCACTTTCGGGCAGGGGAACACTGAAGCTTTCTTT.

In this sample, this clone turned up a few times. The chain has TRBV27 and TRBJ1-2, with D tentatively TRBD1 (5 bases). Germline V gene lookup returns CDR1 MNHEY and CDR2 SMNVEV (reference sequence). This CDR3 has 14 amino acids. Trimming left V 0 bases short and J 4 bases short, with 9 bases between. The CDR3 sequence is CASSLSGQGYGYTF. CDR3 nucleotide sequence: TGTGCCAGCAGTTTATCCGGCCAGGGCTATGGCTACACCTTC.

V gene TRBV5-6 combines with J gene TRBJ1-6; unclear D gene. V was shortened by 1 base and J by 7 bases, with 6 bases between the two germline ends. Germline CDR1 SGHDT, CDR2 YYEEEE. This CDR3 is built from 13 residues. The CDR3 bases are TGTGCCAGCAGCTTGTGGAGGAATTCACCCCTCCACTTT. This encodes CASSLWRNSPLHF. The full variable domain, its missing parts supplied by reference TRBV5-6 and TRBJ1-6, is DAGVTQSPTHLIKTRGQQVTLRCSPKSGHDTVSWYQQALGQGPQFIFQYYEEEERQRGNFPDRFSGHQFPNYSSELNVNALLLGDSALYLCASSLWRNSPLHFGNGTRLTVT.

The chain recombines TRBV6-5 with TRBJ1-2; D is unresolved. Trimming took off 10 bases at V and 2 bases at J, with 17 bases between the two ends. Germline V CDR1 and CDR2: MNHEY, SVGAGI. This CDR3 spans 14 amino acids. CDR3 nucleotides: TGTGCCACCATAGGCGGGCCCTACAACTATGGCTACACCTTC. Translating gives CATIGGPYNYGYTF.

The chain joins TRBV3-1 (or the pseudogene TRBV3-2) to TRBJ1-2; possible D gene TRBD1, 6 bases. CDR1 is LGHDT, CDR2 YNNKEL, per germline (reference sequence). The CDR3 length is 14 residues. V was trimmed by 2 bases and J by 5 bases, leaving 12 bases between them. This CDR3 reads CASSQNRQGYGYTF. DNA for the CDR3: TGTGCCAGCAGCCAAAATAGGCAGGGGTATGGCTACACCTTC.

The gene calls are TRBV11-3 and TRBJ2-5; maybe TRBD1 (6 bases). The V and J ends lost 1 base and 1 base respectively, with 10 bases between them. Looked up from germline, CDR1 is SGHNT and CDR2 is YENEEA. This CDR3 has 15 amino acids. The CDR3 nucleotides are TGTGCCAGCAGCTTAGGGACAGCCACCCAAGAGACCCAGTACTTC. Translated, it gives CASSLGTATQETQYF.

This chain connects TRBV7-2 to TRBJ2-3; D is possibly TRBD1 (5 bases). The CDR3 is made up of 14 amino acids. The germline V gene has CDR1 SGHTA and CDR2 FQGNSA. The ends were cut back, 1 base at V and 6 bases at J, with 11 bases in the middle. CDR3 loop: CASSLVGRDDTQYF. The DNA of the CDR3 is TGTGCCAGCAGCTTAGTCGGCAGGGATGATACGCAGTATTTT. The full variable domain, with the rest looked up from reference TRBV7-2 and TRBJ2-3, is GAGVSQSPSNKVTEKGKDVELRCDPISGHTALYWYRQSLGQGLEFLIYFQGNSAPDKSGLPSDRFSAERTGGSVSTLTIQRTQQEDSAVYLCASSLVGRDDTQYFGPGTRLTVL.

The chain couples TRBV30 to TRBJ1-4; no clear D. CDR3 size: 12 residues. The V gene's germline CDR1 is GTSNPN and CDR2 SVGIG (reference sequence). Between the trimmed V and J ends, which lost 4 bases and 5 bases, there was a span of 8 bases. The CDR3 bases are TGTGCCTGGATTAACGGGAATGAAAAACTGTTTTTT. Its translation: CAWINGNEKLFF.

The chain carries TRBV19 and TRBJ1-2; TRBD1 might be the D (5 bases). Germline V lookup: CDR1 LNHDA, CDR2 SQIVND (reference sequence). V lost 6 bases and J 3 bases, leaving 11 bases between the germline ends. The CDR3 contains 13 residues. CDR3 nucleotide sequence: TGTGCCAGTAGACCGGACACCTACTATGGCTACACCTTC. Its protein is CASRPDTYYGYTF.

V is TRBV2 and J is TRBJ1-5; TRBD1 aligns across 7 bases. The germline V gene has CDR1 SNHLY and CDR2 FYNNEI. V lost 6 bases and J lost 7; bases outside the gene matches: 12. The CDR3 runs 15 residues. CDR3 residues: CASSARDRPYQPQHF. In nucleotides, the CDR3 is TGTGCCAGCAGCGCCCGGGACAGACCTTACCAGCCCCAGCATTTT.

V is TRBV6-6 and J is TRBJ1-1; D call uncertain. CDR1 MNHNY and CDR2 SVGAGI come from the germline V gene (reference sequence). V lost 5 bases and J lost 1, with 8 bases in between. The CDR3 spans 13 residues. CDR3 region: CASSLQRNTEAFF. In DNA form, the CDR3 reads TGTGCCAGCAGTCTACAAAGGAACACTGAAGCTTTCTTT.

CDR3 bases: TGTGCCAGCAGTTTGACAGGGCTTTCACCCCTCCACTTT. Its translation is CASSLTGLSPLHF. This rearrangement joins TRBV12-3 or TRBV12-4 to TRBJ1-6, with 7 nucleotides matching TRBD1. The CDR3 has 13 amino acids. The V segment lost 3 bases and the J segment 9 bases; nucleotides outside the gene matches: 2.

This clone turned up a few times. V usage is TRBV6-2 or TRBV6-3 and J usage is TRBJ2-7; 9 nucleotides align to TRBD2. J lost 0 bases, V lost 5 bases, and 2 bases had no gene match. CDR1 is MNHEY and CDR2 is SVGEGT in the germline V gene. CDR3 length: 14 residues. The CDR3 is CASSDSGGSYEQYF. The DNA for the CDR3 is TGTGCCAGCAGTGATAGCGGGGGCTCCTACGAGCAGTACTTC.

This chain joins TRBV25-1 and TRBJ2-7, with 8 bases aligning to TRBD2. This CDR3 is 16 amino acids long. V was pared by 4 bases and J by 3 bases, with 11 bases of the junction left unmatched. Germline V gene lookup returns CDR1 MGHDK and CDR2 SYGVNS. DNA of the CDR3: TGTGCCAGCAGTGTTTTGGCGGGGGGCTGGATCTACGAGCAGTACTTC. Protein sequence: CASSVLAGGWIYEQYF.

The chain has TRBV5-1 and TRBJ2-5; D possibly corresponds to TRBD2 (5 bases). Germline V gives CDR1 SGHRS, CDR2 YFSETQ. The V gene lost 4 bases and the J gene lost 5 bases, with 12 bases spanning the gap. The CDR3 loop spans 13 amino acids. Here the CDR3 reads CASSLTRRETQYF. CDR3 bases: TGCGCCAGCAGCCTAACTAGGAGGGAGACCCAGTACTTC.

The rearrangement links TRBV6-6 to TRBJ2-1, with 9 bases matching TRBD2. From germline, CDR1 is MNHNY and CDR2 SVGAGI (reference sequence). The CDR3 loop spans 15 amino acids. With V trimmed by 5 bases and J by 6 bases, 8 bases remained unmatched. The DNA for the CDR3 is TGTGCCAGCAGTGGTATTAGCGGGGGTGTCAATGAGCAGTTCTTC. It specifies CASSGISGGVNEQFF.